This T cell receptor beta chain is drawn from a study of blood T cell repertoires in COVID-19 (dated by TCRdb to 2018 to 2021). Notes on the research overall: Samples covering the acute and convalescent phases of COVID-19 were provided by collaborators in the United States, Italy and Spain. The samples were drawn from two sources: the first 160 participants of the ongoing ImmuneRACE study, and fewer than 1,500 subjects contributed by 6 global collaborators. A freely available public database, intended as a resource for researchers studying the immune response to SARS-CoV-2, is where the repertoires were released. HLA class I and class II types, where available, came from metadata supplied by the sample provider rather than from assay-based typing. The sample metadata nearly always contained a de-identified subject ID, COVID-19 status, age in years and sex. The prospective study material was composed of cDNA or gDNA derived from T cells, B-cell-depleted T cells, or PBMCs. The dataset comprised deeply sampled blood TCRbeta repertoires from subjects exposed to, actively infected with, or recovered from COVID-19.

The collaborating institutions used their own protocols to collect whole blood in K2EDTA tubes. For TCRbeta analysis, collaborators shipped samples as frozen whole blood, isolated PBMCs, or DNA extracted from either of those sample types. TCRbeta CDR3 regions were amplified from genomic DNA using the immunoSEQ Assay, a bias-controlled multiplex PCR. The study's own analysis went as follows. The number of nucleated cells in each sample was estimated by amplification of reference gene primers within the assay. To quantify the absolute abundance of each unique TCRbeta CDR3 rearrangement, sequence reads were collapsed and filtered. For each sample, productive Simpson clonality was calculated as the square root of Simpson's diversity index across productive rearrangements. Sourced from immuneACCESS, this table was stored by TCRdb with only in-frame sequences that have V and J called. A share of the clones is absent; for the studies checked, an unresolved V gene accounts for under half, and the remainder has no known explanation. That table gives V, J and clone size, and the DNA gave D and trimming. Counted in this sample were under 250,000 clones; about 84% of them appeared once. Jointly, the top ten make up roughly 12% of the sample.

Points on this clone: It lacks a known antigen. Nothing much larger sits one base from this clone, and base qualities are not available.

Overall study outcomes, separate from this receptor: The amount of clinical and demographic metadata varied by source and participant and was provided uncurated.

This sequence originates from a man older than 75 with acute or convalescent COVID-19. The source material was peripheral blood.

The CDR3 sequence is CASSLGFGSQHF. The nucleotide sequence reads as follows: TGTGCCAGCAGTTTAGGTTTTGGGAGCCAGCATTTT. This chain is built from TRBV28 and TRBJ1-5, with no reliable assignment of the D segment. The germline V gene provides CDR1 MDHEN and CDR2 SYDVKM. The CDR3 runs 12 residues from the cysteine to the phenylalanine. Only the CDR3 region is kept as DNA, spanning 36 bases read in frame from base 1. The V end loses 2 bases and the J end loses 12 bases, and a stretch of 11 bases separates them. With the rest looked up from the reference TRBV28 and TRBJ1-5 genes rather than sequenced, the full variable domain is DVKVTQSSRYLVKRTGEKVFLECVQDMDHENMFWYRQDPGLGLRLIYFSYDVKMKEKGDIPEGYSVSREKKERFSLILESASTNQTSMYLCASSLGFGSQHFGDGTRLSIL.